Sequencing of this T cell receptor beta chain was carried out in a study of blood T cell repertoires in COVID-19. As originally analysed: Amplification from reference gene primers served as the basis for estimated nucleated cell counts. TCRdb keeps only in-frame clones here, not all; method: immunoSEQ multiplex PCR. V, J and clone size are taken as reported in that table, and D and trimming were inferred from the DNA itself. The sample consists of 250,000 to 300,000 clones, about 91% of them appearing once. Germline-derived CDR1 and CDR2 are MNHNS and SASEGT. This CDR3 comprises 18 residues. J lost 0 bases, V lost 0 bases, and 9 bases had no gene match.

This TCR came from a woman aged 25 to 39 who had recovered from COVID-19. The material sequenced was peripheral blood. The rearrangement uses TRBV6-1 and TRBJ2-3; 7 positions match TRBD2. The CDR3 is CASSEALPGSGSTDTQYF. CDR3 in DNA: TGTGCCAGCAGTGAAGCGCTTCCGGGTAGCGGGAGCACAGATACGCAGTATTTT.